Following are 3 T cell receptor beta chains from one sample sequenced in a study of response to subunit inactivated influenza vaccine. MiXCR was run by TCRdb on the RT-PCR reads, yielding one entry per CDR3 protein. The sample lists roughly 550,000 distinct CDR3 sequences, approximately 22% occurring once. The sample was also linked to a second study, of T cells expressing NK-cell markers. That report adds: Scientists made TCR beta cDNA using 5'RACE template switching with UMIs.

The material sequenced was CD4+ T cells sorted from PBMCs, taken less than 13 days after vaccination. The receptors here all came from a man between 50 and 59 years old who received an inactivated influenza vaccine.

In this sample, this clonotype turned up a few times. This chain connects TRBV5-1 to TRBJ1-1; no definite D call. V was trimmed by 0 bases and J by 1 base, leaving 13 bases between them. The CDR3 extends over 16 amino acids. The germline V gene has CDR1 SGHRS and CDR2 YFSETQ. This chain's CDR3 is CASSLVGSGRNTEAFF. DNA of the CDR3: TGCGCCAGCAGCTTGGTTGGTTCGGGCAGGAACACTGAAGCTTTCTTT.

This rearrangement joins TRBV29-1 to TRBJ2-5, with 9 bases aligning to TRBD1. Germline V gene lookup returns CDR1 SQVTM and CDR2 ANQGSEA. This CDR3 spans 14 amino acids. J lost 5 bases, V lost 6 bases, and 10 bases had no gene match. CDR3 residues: CSVGDRVVRETQYF. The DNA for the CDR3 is TGCAGCGTCGGGGACAGGGTGGTTAGGGAGACCCAGTACTTC. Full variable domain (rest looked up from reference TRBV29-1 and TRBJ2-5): SAVISQKPSRDICQRGTSLTIQCQVDSQVTMMFWYRQQPGQSLTLIATANQGSEATYESGFVIDKFPISRPNLTFSTLTVSNMSPEDSSIYLCSVGDRVVRETQYFGPGTRLLVL.

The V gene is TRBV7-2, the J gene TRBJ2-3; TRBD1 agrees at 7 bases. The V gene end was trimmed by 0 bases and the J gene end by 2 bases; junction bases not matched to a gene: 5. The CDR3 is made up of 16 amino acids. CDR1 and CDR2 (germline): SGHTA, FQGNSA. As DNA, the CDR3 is TGTGCCAGCAGCTTAGCGTGGACAGGAACCACAGATACGCAGTATTTT. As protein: CASSLAWTGTTDTQYF.